These 28 T cell receptor beta chains share one sample of origin, sequenced in a study of PD-1 blockade in mismatch repair-deficient tumors. Produced via immunoSEQ multiplex PCR; TCRdb's table is partial and in-frame only. The sample carries approximately 38,000 clones, roughly 84% recorded once. Sequences were derived from peripheral blood, sampled 76 weeks after starting pembrolizumab. These receptors were obtained from an adult with mismatch repair-deficient cancer.

This chain uses TRBV12-5 with TRBJ1-4, with D possibly matching TRBD1 (6 bases). There are 16 residues in the CDR3. Trimming removed 3 bases at V and 6 bases at J, with 17 bases between. Germline V gives CDR1 LGHNT, CDR2 FRNRAP. The CDR3 is CASGFPRGRGDEKLFF. As DNA, the CDR3 is TGTGCTAGTGGTTTTCCCCGGGGGCGCGGGGATGAAAAACTGTTTTTT. Full variable domain (rest looked up from reference TRBV12-5 and TRBJ1-4): DARVTQTPRHKVTEMGQEVTMRCQPILGHNTVFWYRQTMMQGLELLAYFRNRAPLDDSGMPKDRFSAEMPDATLATLKIQPSEPRDSAVYFCASGFPRGRGDEKLFFGSGTQLSVL.

This sequence joins TRBV23-1 and TRBJ2-7; 8 bases are a match to TRBD2. TRBV23-1 is flagged as an ORF with uncertain function. The CDR3 has 16 amino acids. The V and J ends lost 0 bases and 2 bases, in that order; junction bases with no gene match: 6. The CDR3 DNA sequence: TGCGCCAGCAGTCAATCGGTAAGAGCGGGAGCCTACGAGCAGTACTTC. This encodes CASSQSVRAGAYEQYF.

The chain employs TRBV7-9 and TRBJ2-7; 8 positions agree with TRBD2. V lost 2 bases and J lost 3; bases outside the gene matches: 0. This CDR3 is 13 amino acids long. Germline loops: CDR1 SEHNR, CDR2 FQNEAQ (reference sequence). CDR3 sequence: CASSLSGGYEQYF. The CDR3 bases are TGTGCCAGCAGCTTAAGCGGGGGCTACGAGCAGTACTTC.

J is TRBJ1-3 and V is TRBV6-5, with TRBD1 matching 9 bases. V shed 4 bases and J 0 bases; nucleotides not matched to a gene: 1. Germline CDR1 reads MNHEY; CDR2 reads SVGAGI. The CDR3 sequence is 15 residues long. The CDR3 DNA is TGTGCCAGCAGTTGGACAGGGGACTCTGGAAACACCATATATTTT. This translates into CASSWTGDSGNTIYF.

J is TRBJ1-2 and V is TRBV11-2, with D uncertain. Trimming took off 5 bases at V and 7 bases at J, with 14 bases between the two ends. CDR3 length: 13 residues. The germline CDR1 and CDR2 sequences are SGHAT and FQNNGV. The CDR3 loop is CASSPKTWGGYTF. CDR3 DNA sequence: TGTGCCAGCAGCCCCAAAACTTGGGGTGGCTACACCTTC.

V usage is TRBV9 and J usage is TRBJ2-7, with 8 bases aligning to TRBD1. V dropped 0 bases and J dropped 3; count of bases not matched to a gene: 8. The CDR3 runs to 16 residues. Germline CDR1 is SGDLS and CDR2 is YYNGEE. CDR3 nucleotide sequence: TGTGCCAGCAGCGTAGCGGAGGACAGGGCCCACTACGAGCAGTACTTC. Its protein is CASSVAEDRAHYEQYF. The entire variable domain, with the rest obtained from reference TRBV9 and TRBJ2-7, is as follows: DSGVTQTPKHLITATGQRVTLRCSPRSGDLSVYWYQQSLDQGLQFLIQYYNGEERAKGNILERFSAQQFPDLHSELNLSSLELGDSALYFCASSVAEDRAHYEQYFGPGTRLTVT.

V gene TRBV6-6 combines with J gene TRBJ1-2; unclear D gene. Germline V lookup: CDR1 MNHNY, CDR2 SVGAGI (reference sequence). V was trimmed by 6 bases and J by 0 bases, leaving 8 bases between them. The CDR3 spans 13 residues. The CDR3 DNA follows: TGTGCCAGCAGCCCCGGAACTAACTATGGCTACACCTTC. This sequence encodes CASSPGTNYGYTF.

The CDR3 loop reads CASSARPWTSSNQPQHF. The CDR3 coding sequence is TGTGCCAGCAGTGCCCGCCCTTGGACAAGTAGCAATCAGCCCCAGCATTTT. The chain uses TRBV6-1 and TRBJ1-5; D may be TRBD1 (5 bases). Looked up from germline, CDR1 is MNHNS and CDR2 is SASEGT. The V end was cut by 4 bases, the J end by 0 bases, with 16 bases between. The CDR3 is 17 amino acids.

The J gene is TRBJ2-3, the V gene TRBV5-4; 7 bases line up with TRBD2. V lost 1 base and J lost 2; bases outside the gene matches: 1. Per germline, CDR1 SGHNT and CDR2 YYREEE (reference sequence). The CDR3 runs to 14 residues. CDR3 DNA: TGTGCCAGCAGCTTGCGACTAGCCACAGATACGCAGTATTTT. It translates to CASSLRLATDTQYF.

The V gene is TRBV18, the J gene TRBJ1-1; D may be TRBD1 (5 bases). Trimming cost V 8 bases and J 0 bases, with 16 bases left between them. Looked up from germline, CDR1 is KGHSH and CDR2 is LQKENI. The CDR3 spans 15 residues. The CDR3 reads CASADRFEVNTEAFF. CDR3 coding DNA: TGTGCCAGCGCCGACAGATTTGAGGTGAACACTGAAGCTTTCTTT.

This clone was seen only once. The chain joins TRBV11-1 to TRBJ2-6; D is possibly TRBD1 (5 bases). V lost 5 bases and J 0 bases, leaving 8 bases between the germline ends. Germline CDR1 reads SGHAT; CDR2 reads FQDESV (reference sequence). The CDR3 loop spans 15 amino acids. The CDR3 here is CASSRQSSGANVLTF. CDR3 DNA sequence: TGTGCCAGCAGCCGACAGAGCTCTGGGGCCAACGTCCTGACTTTC.

The chain couples TRBV15 to TRBJ2-3; 8 bases match TRBD2. Germline V CDR1 and CDR2: LNHNV, YYDKDF (reference sequence). The CDR3 contains 16 residues. The trim removed 3 bases at V and 1 base at J, leaving 6 bases unmatched. CDR3 sequence: CATSRKSGSGTDTQYF. Here the CDR3 DNA reads TGTGCCACCAGCAGGAAAAGCGGGAGTGGCACAGATACGCAGTATTTT.

The rearrangement links TRBV11-3 to TRBJ1-1; unclear D gene. The CDR3 consists of 13 residues. CDR1 and CDR2 from the germline V gene are SGHNT and YENEEA. V lost 5 bases, J lost 0 bases, and 7 bases lay in between. The CDR3 coding sequence is TGTGCCAGCAGCATTCGACTGAACACTGAAGCTTTCTTT. Translation: CASSIRLNTEAFF.

With respect to this clone: The junction does not match germline at one end; this may be a read error. The chain joins TRBV7-7 to TRBJ2-2, with a tentative D call TRBD2 (6 bases). CDR3 length: 16 residues. From germline, CDR1 is SSHAT and CDR2 FNYEAQ (reference sequence). The CDR3 nucleotides are TGTGCTAGCAGCCGACGGGGGATAGCGAACACCGGGGAGCTGTTTTTT. As protein: CASSRRGIANTGELFF.

This sequence joins TRBV6-6 and TRBJ2-1; D is unresolved. The CDR3 totals 12 residues. The germline CDR1 and CDR2 sequences are MNHNY and SVGAGI (reference sequence). Trimming shortened V by 2 bases and J by 10 bases, and 9 bases separated the two germline ends. CDR3 protein: CASSYGPTEQFF. CDR3 DNA: TGTGCCAGCAGTTACGGGCCAACGGAGCAGTTCTTC.

The chain combines TRBV27 with TRBJ2-2, with D perhaps matching TRBD1 (6 bases). Germline-derived CDR1 and CDR2 are MNHEY and SMNVEV (reference sequence). V was pared by 6 bases and J by 1 base, with 6 bases between. This CDR3 has 13 amino acids. The CDR3 DNA reads TGTGCCAGCAGGGACAGGAACACCGGGGAGCTGTTTTTT. Encoded protein: CASRDRNTGELFF.

V is TRBV7-3 and J is TRBJ2-1; TRBD2 aligns across 7 bases. Germline V gene lookup returns CDR1 SGHTA and CDR2 FQGTGA. V lost 6 bases and J lost 5; bases outside the gene matches: 7. The CDR3 length is 14 residues. The CDR3 DNA sequence: TGTGCCAGCAGGGCCAGCGGGACTAACAATGAGCAGTTCTTC. Translation gives CASRASGTNNEQFF.

The chain employs TRBV6-6 and TRBJ1-1, with 7 bases matching TRBD1. The ends lost 6 bases at V and 0 bases at J; junction bases unmatched: 1. This CDR3 contains 13 residues. The germline gives CDR1 MNHNY, CDR2 SVGAGI (reference sequence). The CDR3 DNA follows: TGTGCCAGCAGGGGACAGTTGAACACTGAAGCTTTCTTT. This translates into CASRGQLNTEAFF.

This clone was counted once. J is TRBJ2-4 and V is TRBV27; maybe TRBD1 (6 bases). The CDR3 runs to 16 residues. Per the germline V gene, CDR1 is MNHEY and CDR2 is SMNVEV (reference sequence). V was clipped by 2 bases and J by 0 bases, with 11 bases between them. CDR3 nucleotide sequence: TGTGCCAGCAGTTTAGGGCCAGGGGCAGCCAAAAACATTCAGTACTTC. Encoded protein: CASSLGPGAAKNIQYF.

The chain couples TRBV6-1 to TRBJ1-1, with D uncertain. The CDR3 sequence is 12 residues long. The V gene's germline CDR1 is MNHNS and CDR2 SASEGT. The V gene lost 5 bases and the J gene lost 8 bases, with 12 bases spanning the gap. CDR3 nucleotides: TGTGCCAGCAGTTTCAGTACAAACGAAGCTTTCTTT. It yields the protein CASSFSTNEAFF.

This chain joins TRBV5-1 and TRBJ2-7, with D perhaps assigned TRBD1 or TRBD2 (6 bases each). V lost 0 bases, J lost 4 bases, and 14 bases lay in between. CDR3 size: 15 residues. Germline-derived CDR1 and CDR2 are SGHRS and YFSETQ. The CDR3 bases are TGCGCCAGCAGCTTGGAGGGGGGCGCGGGTTACGAGCAGTACTTC. Translation: CASSLEGGAGYEQYF.

The rearrangement uses TRBV7-9 and TRBJ1-2; D unresolved. The V gene's germline CDR1 is SEHNR and CDR2 FQNEAQ (reference sequence). V was cut by 4 bases and J by 4 bases, with 13 bases left in between. The CDR3 runs to 14 residues. The DNA for the CDR3 is TGTGCCAGCAGCTCGTCGGCAGGACTCTATGGCTACACCTTC. Amino acids: CASSSSAGLYGYTF.

This clone has a single count. This chain links TRBV9 with TRBJ2-1; 7 nucleotides match TRBD2. J gave up 3 bases and V 4 bases, and 7 bases lay outside the gene matches. CDR1 and CDR2 from the germline V gene are SGDLS and YYNGEE. This CDR3 comprises 15 residues. Here the CDR3 reads CASSPTGTNYNEQFF. In DNA, the CDR3 is TGTGCCAGCAGCCCGACCGGGACTAACTACAATGAGCAGTTCTTC.

The chain has TRBV6-6 and TRBJ1-5; tentative D call: TRBD1 (5 bases). The CDR3 length is 13 residues. Germline CDR1 is MNHNY and CDR2 is SVGAGI (reference sequence). V dropped 7 bases and J dropped 5 bases, with 12 bases sitting between them. CDR3 in amino acids: CASNGANYQPQHF. The CDR3 DNA is TGTGCCAGCAACGGGGCGAATTATCAGCCCCAGCATTTT.

V and J are TRBV7-2 and TRBJ2-3, with 10 bases fitting TRBD2. Germline V gene lookup returns CDR1 SGHTA and CDR2 FQGNSA. This CDR3 spans 16 amino acids. V shed 7 bases and J 0 bases; nucleotides not matched to a gene: 7. The CDR3: CASTSGRAGSTDTQYF. CDR3 bases: TGTGCCAGCACGAGCGGGAGGGCGGGGAGCACAGATACGCAGTATTTT.

V is TRBV5-1 and J is TRBJ2-7, with D perhaps TRBD1 (6 bases). V gave up 5 bases and J gave up 7 bases, with 19 bases separating them. The CDR3 sequence is 14 residues long. Germline-derived CDR1 and CDR2 are SGHRS and YFSETQ. In nucleotides, the CDR3 is TGCGCCAGCAGGAACTCCCAGATTAGGGGGGAGCAGTACTTC. Translating it yields CASRNSQIRGEQYF.

The V gene is TRBV28, the J gene TRBJ2-3, with D unresolved. This CDR3 contains 14 residues. V was trimmed by 2 bases and J by 6 bases, leaving 12 bases between them. Germline lookup yields CDR1 MDHEN and CDR2 SYDVKM. Here the CDR3 reads CASSLRSSADTQYF. CDR3 nucleotides: TGTGCCAGCAGTTTAAGGTCGAGTGCCGATACGCAGTATTTT.

The V call is TRBV7-2, the J call TRBJ2-7; TRBD2 agrees at 8 bases. The CDR3 contains 15 residues. Germline trimming cut 5 bases from V and 5 bases from J; bases unmatched to any gene: 11. Germline assignment: CDR1 SGHTA and CDR2 FQGNSA. DNA for the CDR3: TGTGCCAGCAGCCACCCAGGCGGGAGGTCCCACGAGCAGTACTTC. It yields the protein CASSHPGGRSHEQYF. Together with reference TRBV7-2 and TRBJ2-7, the CDR3 gives the full variable domain: GAGVSQSPSNKVTEKGKDVELRCDPISGHTALYWYRQSLGQGLEFLIYFQGNSAPDKSGLPSDRFSAERTGGSVSTLTIQRTQQEDSAVYLCASSHPGGRSHEQYFGPGTRLTVT.